The sequence of this T cell receptor (beta chain) was determined in a study of PD-1 blockade in classical Hodgkin lymphoma. Relapse was seen in all patients after autologous stem cell transplantation, and brentuximab vedotin exposure was variable. The method was immunoSEQ multiplex PCR; TCRdb's version includes in-frame clones alone and lacks a portion of them. Of around 20,000 clones listed, 80% are singletons. V gave up 0 bases and J gave up 0 bases, with 9 bases separating them. CDR3 length: 15 amino acids. Germline CDR1 and CDR2: MNHEY and SVGAGI. The J gene is TRBJ2-7, the V gene TRBV6-5; TRBD2 is a possible D gene (5 bases). The TCR sequence derives from a human donor with classical Hodgkin lymphoma. Sequences were derived from peripheral blood mononuclear cells (PBMCs), sampled at baseline. The DNA for the CDR3 is TGTGCCAGCAGTTACTCGAAGACTATCTCCTACGAGCAGTACTTC. Translating it yields CASSYSKTISYEQYF.